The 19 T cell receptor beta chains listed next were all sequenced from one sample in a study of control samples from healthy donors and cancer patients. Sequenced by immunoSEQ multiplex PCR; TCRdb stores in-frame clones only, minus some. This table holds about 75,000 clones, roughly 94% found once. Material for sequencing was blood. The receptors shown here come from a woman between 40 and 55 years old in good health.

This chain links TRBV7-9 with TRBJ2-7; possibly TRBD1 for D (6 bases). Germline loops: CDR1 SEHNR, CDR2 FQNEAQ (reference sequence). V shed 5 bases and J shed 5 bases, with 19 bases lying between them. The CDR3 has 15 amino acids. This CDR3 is CASSRTRGGLDEQYF. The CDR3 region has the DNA TGTGCCAGCAGCCGAACCCGTGGGGGCCTCGACGAGCAGTACTTC.

CDR3 amino acids: CASSLVPGFVGYGYTF. CDR3 DNA: TGTGCCAGCAGCTTAGTTCCAGGGTTCGTTGGCTATGGCTACACCTTC. J is TRBJ1-2 and V is TRBV7-2; TRBD1 is a possible D gene (5 bases). The CDR3 runs to 16 residues. Germline V CDR1 and CDR2: SGHTA, FQGNSA. V lost 1 base and J lost 4, with 16 bases in between. Drawing the rest from reference TRBV7-2 and TRBJ1-2, the complete variable domain is GAGVSQSPSNKVTEKGKDVELRCDPISGHTALYWYRQSLGQGLEFLIYFQGNSAPDKSGLPSDRFSAERTGGSVSTLTIQRTQQEDSAVYLCASSLVPGFVGYGYTFGSGTRLTVV.

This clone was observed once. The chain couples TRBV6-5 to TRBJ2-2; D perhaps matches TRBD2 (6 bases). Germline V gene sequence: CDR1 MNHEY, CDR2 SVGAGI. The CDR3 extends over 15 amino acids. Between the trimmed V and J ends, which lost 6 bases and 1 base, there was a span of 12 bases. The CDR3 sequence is CASRQGLLNTGELFF. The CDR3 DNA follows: TGTGCCAGCAGGCAGGGACTCCTGAACACCGGGGAGCTGTTTTTT.

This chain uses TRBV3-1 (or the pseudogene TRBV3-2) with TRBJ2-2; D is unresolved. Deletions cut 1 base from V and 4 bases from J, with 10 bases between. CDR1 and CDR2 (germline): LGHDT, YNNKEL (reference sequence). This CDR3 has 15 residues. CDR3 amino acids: CASSQARRFTGELFF. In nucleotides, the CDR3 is TGTGCCAGCAGCCAAGCTCGCAGGTTCACCGGGGAGCTGTTTTTT.

This chain's CDR3 is CASSASFTDTQYF. The CDR3 DNA reads TGTGCCAGCAGTGCCTCGTTTACAGATACGCAGTATTTT. This sequence joins TRBV6-4 and TRBJ2-3, with unresolved D. The CDR3 length is 13 residues. Germline loops: CDR1 MRHNA, CDR2 SNTAGT. V lost 4 bases and J 3 bases, leaving 8 bases between the germline ends.

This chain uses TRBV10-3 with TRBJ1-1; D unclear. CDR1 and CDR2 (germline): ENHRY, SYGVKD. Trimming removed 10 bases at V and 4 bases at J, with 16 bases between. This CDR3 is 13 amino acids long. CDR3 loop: CATGVGSATEAFF. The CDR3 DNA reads TGTGCCACCGGGGTCGGCAGCGCCACTGAAGCTTTCTTT.

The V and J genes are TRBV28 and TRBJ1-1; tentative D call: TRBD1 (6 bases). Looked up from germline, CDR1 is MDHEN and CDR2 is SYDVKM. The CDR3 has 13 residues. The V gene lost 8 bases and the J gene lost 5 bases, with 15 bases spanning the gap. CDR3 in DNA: TGTGCCAGCGGCACAGGGAGTGTAACTGAAGCTTTCTTT. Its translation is CASGTGSVTEAFF.

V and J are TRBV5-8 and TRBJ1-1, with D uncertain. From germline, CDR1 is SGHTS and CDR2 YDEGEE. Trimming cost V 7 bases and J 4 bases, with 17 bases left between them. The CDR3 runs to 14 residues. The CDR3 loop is CASPGEGISTEAFF. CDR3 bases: TGTGCCAGCCCCGGGGAGGGTATATCCACTGAAGCTTTCTTT.

The CDR3 DNA follows: TGTGCCAGCAAATTAGAAGCAGATACGCAGTATTTT. As protein: CASKLEADTQYF. The genes are TRBV6-5 and TRBJ2-3; D call uncertain. Looked up from germline, CDR1 is MNHEY and CDR2 is SVGAGI. The CDR3 contains 12 residues. Trimming took off 7 bases at V and 4 bases at J, with 9 bases between the two ends.

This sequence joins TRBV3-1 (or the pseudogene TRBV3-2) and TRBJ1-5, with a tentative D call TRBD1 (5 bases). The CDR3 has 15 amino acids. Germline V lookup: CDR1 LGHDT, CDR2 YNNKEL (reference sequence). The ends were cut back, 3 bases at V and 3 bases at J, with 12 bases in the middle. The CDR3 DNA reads TGTGCCAGCAGCCAGGGGCTGGTAATCAATCAGCCCCAGCATTTT. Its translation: CASSQGLVINQPQHF.

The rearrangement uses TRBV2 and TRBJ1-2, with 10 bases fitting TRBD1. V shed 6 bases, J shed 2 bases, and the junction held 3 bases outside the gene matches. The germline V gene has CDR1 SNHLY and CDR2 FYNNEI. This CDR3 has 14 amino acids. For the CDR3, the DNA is TGTGCCAGCAGACCGGGACAGGGGAACTATGGCTACACCTTC. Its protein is CASRPGQGNYGYTF.

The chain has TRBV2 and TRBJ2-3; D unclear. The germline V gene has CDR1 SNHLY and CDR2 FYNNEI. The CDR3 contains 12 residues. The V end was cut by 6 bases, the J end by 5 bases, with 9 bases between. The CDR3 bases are TGTGCCAGCAGGAGATTAGGAGATACGCAGTATTTT. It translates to CASRRLGDTQYF. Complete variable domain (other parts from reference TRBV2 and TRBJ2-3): EPEVTQTPSHQVTQMGQEVILRCVPISNHLYFYWYRQILGQKVEFLVSFYNNEISEKSEIFDDQFSVERPDGSNFTLKIRSTKLEDSAMYFCASRRLGDTQYFGPGTRLTVL.

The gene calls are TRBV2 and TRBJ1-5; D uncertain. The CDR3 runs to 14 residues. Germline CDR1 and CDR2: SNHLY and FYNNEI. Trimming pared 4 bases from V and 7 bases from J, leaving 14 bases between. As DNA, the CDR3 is TGTGCCAGCAGTGCGCTAGGAGGAAGGCAGCCCCAGCATTTT. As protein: CASSALGGRQPQHF.

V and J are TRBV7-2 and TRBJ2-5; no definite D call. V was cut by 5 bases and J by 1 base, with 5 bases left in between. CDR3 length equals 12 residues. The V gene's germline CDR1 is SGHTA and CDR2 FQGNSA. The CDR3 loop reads CASSPSQETQYF. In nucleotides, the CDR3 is TGTGCCAGCAGCCCTTCCCAAGAGACCCAGTACTTC.

CDR3 in DNA: TGCGCCAGCAGCCGAGTCGGATTAAGTGCAACTAATGAAAAACTGTTTTTT. Translating gives CASSRVGLSATNEKLFF. The V gene is TRBV4-1, the J gene TRBJ1-4, with unresolved D. Germline V lookup: CDR1 MGHRA, CDR2 YSYEKL. This CDR3 contains 17 residues. V lost 4 bases and J lost 0, with 15 bases in between.

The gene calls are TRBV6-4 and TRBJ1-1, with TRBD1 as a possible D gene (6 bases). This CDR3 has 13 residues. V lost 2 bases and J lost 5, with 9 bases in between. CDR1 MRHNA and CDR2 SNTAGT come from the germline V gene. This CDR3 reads CASSDEGGTEAFF. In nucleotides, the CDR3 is TGTGCCAGCAGTGACGAGGGGGGAACTGAAGCTTTCTTT.

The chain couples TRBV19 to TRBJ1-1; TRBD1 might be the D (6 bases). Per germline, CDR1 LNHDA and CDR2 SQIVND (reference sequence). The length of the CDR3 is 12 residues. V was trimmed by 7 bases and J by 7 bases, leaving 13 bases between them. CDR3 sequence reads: CASIRVTGEAFF. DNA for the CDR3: TGTGCCAGTATCCGGGTGACAGGTGAAGCTTTCTTT. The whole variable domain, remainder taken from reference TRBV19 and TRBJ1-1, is DGGITQSPKYLFRKEGQNVTLSCEQNLNHDAMYWYRQDPGQGLRLIYYSQIVNDFQKGDIAEGYSVSREKKESFPLTVTSAQKNPTAFYLCASIRVTGEAFFGQGTRLTVV.

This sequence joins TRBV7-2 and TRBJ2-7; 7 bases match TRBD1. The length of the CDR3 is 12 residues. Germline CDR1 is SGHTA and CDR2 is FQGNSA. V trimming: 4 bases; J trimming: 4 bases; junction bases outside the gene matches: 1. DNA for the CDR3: TGTGCCAGCAGCTCGACAGGGTACGAGCAGTACTTC. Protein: CASSSTGYEQYF.

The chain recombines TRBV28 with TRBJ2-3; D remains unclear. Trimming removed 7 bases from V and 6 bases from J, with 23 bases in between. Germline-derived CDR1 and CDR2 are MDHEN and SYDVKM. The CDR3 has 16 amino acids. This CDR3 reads CASTPMDAKVPDTQYF. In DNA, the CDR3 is TGTGCCAGCACCCCGATGGACGCAAAAGTTCCGGATACGCAGTATTTT.